The sequence of this T cell receptor (beta chain) was determined in a study of blood T cells in healthy people across ages. Each donor was a healthy Caucasian individual from Russia, aged roughly 6 to 95. With 2 bases removed from V and 1 base from J, the gap between germline ends came to 15 bases. Germline V gene data show CDR1 as MNHNY and CDR2 as SVGAGI (reference sequence). The CDR3 has 16 residues. Using a J-beta primer mix together with a sample-barcoded 5' primer, a second PCR was run for roughly 6 to 11 cycles. Tagging of each cDNA molecule was performed by a template-switch adaptor with 12 random nucleotides. Using its own MiXCR run on the 5' RACE reads, TCRdb lists one record per CDR3 protein. The sample carries around 970,000 distinct CDR3 sequences, just over 50% recorded once.

This TCR derives from a woman aged 55-75 years in good health. The chain has TRBV6-6 and TRBJ2-7; no clear D gene. Sequenced sample: blood. The chain's CDR3 is CASSYQSLAVSYEQYF. The CDR3 DNA sequence: TGTGCCAGCAGTTACCAATCGTTGGCGGTGTCCTACGAGCAGTACTTC.